This entry features one T cell receptor beta chain sequence. The data were obtained in a study of shared clonotypes between healthy human individuals. The data were produced by immunoSEQ multiplex PCR, yet TCRdb's version contains in-frame clones alone and is incomplete. The sample has some 2,100,000 clones, around 95% seen once. Per germline, CDR1 MNHNY and CDR2 SVGAGI (reference sequence). The V gene end was trimmed by 6 bases and the J gene end by 4 bases; junction bases not matched to a gene: 6. CDR3 length: 15 residues. The genes are TRBV6-6 and TRBJ2-3; 11 bases are shared with TRBD2. The sequenced sample consisted of naive CD4+ T cells sorted from blood. As to subset: CD45RA+ positively selected. The source of this sequence is a young man in good health. The CDR3 region has the DNA TGTGCCAGCAGAAATAGCGGGGGGGTTCCAGATACGCAGTATTTT. Its translation is CASRNSGGVPDTQYF.